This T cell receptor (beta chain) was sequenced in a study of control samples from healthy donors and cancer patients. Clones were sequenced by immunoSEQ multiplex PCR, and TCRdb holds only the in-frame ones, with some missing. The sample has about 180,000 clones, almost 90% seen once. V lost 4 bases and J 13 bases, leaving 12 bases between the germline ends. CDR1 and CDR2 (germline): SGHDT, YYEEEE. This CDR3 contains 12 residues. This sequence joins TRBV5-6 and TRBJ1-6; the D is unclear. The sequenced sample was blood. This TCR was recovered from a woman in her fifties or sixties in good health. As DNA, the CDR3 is TGTGCCAGCAGCCCGACCAAGGGCCCCCTCCACTTT. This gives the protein CASSPTKGPLHF.